The 13 T cell receptor beta chains given below trace back to one sample, sequenced in a study of T cells in Graves' hyperthyroidism and ophthalmopathy. The source material, RNA transcripts, was used to amplify TCR beta CDR3 regions. HTBI primers drove first-round RT-PCR of the TCR CDR3. TCRdb reprocessed the multiplex PCR reads with MiXCR, giving one entry per CDR3 protein. Here the sample spans 300,000 to 400,000 distinct CDR3 sequences, roughly 15% being singletons. The sequenced sample was blood. The source is a woman aged 25 to 45 with Graves' ophthalmopathy.

This clonotype was recorded many times. The chain couples TRBV7-8 to TRBJ1-5; 7 nucleotides agree with TRBD1. The germline V gene has CDR1 SGHVS and CDR2 FQNEAQ. The V gene end was trimmed by 2 bases and the J gene end by 6 bases; junction bases not matched to a gene: 4. This CDR3 contains 14 residues. The CDR3 protein is CASSLQGGIQPQHF. The CDR3 coding sequence is TGTGCCAGCAGCTTACAGGGGGGGATTCAGCCCCAGCATTTT.

This clonotype has ten or more counts. The rearrangement links TRBV20-1 to TRBJ1-1, with D tentatively TRBD1 (6 bases). V was pared by 0 bases and J by 4 bases, with 21 bases between. Germline assignment: CDR1 DFQATT and CDR2 SNEGSKA (reference sequence). The CDR3 is 17 residues long. The CDR3 loop is CSAREGIVRGGLTEAFF. CDR3 nucleotide sequence: TGCAGTGCTAGAGAAGGTATCGTGAGGGGGGGGCTCACTGAAGCTTTCTTT.

This rearrangement joins TRBV27 to TRBJ2-3; D call uncertain. There are 14 residues in the CDR3. The ends were cut back, 8 bases at V and 2 bases at J, with 14 bases in the middle. Germline V gene data show CDR1 as MNHEY and CDR2 as SMNVEV (reference sequence). DNA for the CDR3: TGTGCCAGCCGAAAAGGTCCCTCCACAGATACGCAGTATTTT. Translated, it gives CASRKGPSTDTQYF.

This clonotype has ten or more counts. The rearrangement uses TRBV30 and TRBJ2-7; 7 nucleotides agree with TRBD1. Germline CDR1 is GTSNPN and CDR2 is SVGIG (reference sequence). V lost 2 bases, J lost 5 bases, and 6 bases stayed unmatched. The CDR3 contains 13 residues. The CDR3 nucleotides read TGTGCCTGGAGTACCCTCCAGGGGGACGAGCAGTACTTC. Translated, it gives CAWSTLQGDEQYF.

This clonotype was seen a few times. The genes are TRBV4-1 and TRBJ1-1; 10 bases are a match to TRBD1. Germline lookup yields CDR1 MGHRA and CDR2 YSYEKL. CDR3 size: 16 residues. J was trimmed by 3 bases and V by 2 bases; bases with no gene match: 6. In nucleotides, the CDR3 is TGCGCCAGCAGCCAACCGCCTGGACAGGGGGACACTGAAGCTTTCTTT. It translates to CASSQPPGQGDTEAFF.

The rearrangement joins TRBV15 to TRBJ2-7; 9 positions match TRBD1. CDR1 is LNHNV, CDR2 YYDKDF, per germline (reference sequence). The V segment lost 3 bases and the J segment 7 bases; nucleotides outside the gene matches: 10. The CDR3 has 15 amino acids. CDR3 bases: TGTGCCACCAGCAGGTCCAGACAGGGGGTGGGGGAGCAGTACTTC. Translating it yields CATSRSRQGVGEQYF.

In this sample, this clonotype turned up many times. The chain links TRBV28 to TRBJ2-1; a weak D match, TRBD2 (5 bases). The CDR3 contains 12 residues. The V gene lost 3 bases and the J gene lost 8 bases, with 8 bases spanning the gap. Germline assignment: CDR1 MDHEN and CDR2 SYDVKM. The CDR3, as DNA: TGTGCCAGCAGTTTGTCCGGGGATGAGCAGTTCTTC. Translation gives CASSLSGDEQFF.

This clonotype was detected many times. The V call is TRBV7-2, the J call TRBJ1-2, with a possible D match to TRBD1 (5 bases). CDR1 and CDR2 from the germline V gene are SGHTA and FQGNSA. The CDR3 is 15 amino acids. The V end lost 1 base, the J end lost 0 bases, and 9 bases lay between the germline ends. The CDR3, as DNA: TGTGCCAGCAGCTTAGTTTCAGGGACTAACTATGGCTACACCTTC. This encodes CASSLVSGTNYGYTF.

The rearrangement joins TRBV6-1 to TRBJ2-5, with 12 bases fitting TRBD1. Germline values: CDR1 MNHNS, CDR2 SASEGT. V shed 7 bases and J 5 bases; nucleotides not matched to a gene: 11. The CDR3 runs to 16 residues. As DNA, the CDR3 is TGTGCCAGCACCAACGCCGGGACAGGGGGCGAGGAGACCCAGTACTTC. Protein: CASTNAGTGGEETQYF.

In this sample, this clonotype turned up a few times. The chain couples TRBV7-9 to TRBJ1-1; possibly TRBD1 for D (5 bases). V dropped 5 bases and J dropped 4 bases, with 26 bases sitting between them. Looked up from germline, CDR1 is SEHNR and CDR2 is FQNEAQ (reference sequence). There are 18 residues in the CDR3. CDR3 in amino acids: CASSVAGGTARRGTEAFF. The CDR3 DNA reads TGTGCCAGCAGCGTGGCGGGGGGAACAGCGAGAAGGGGCACTGAAGCTTTCTTT.

This clonotype was counted many times. The V gene is TRBV2, the J gene TRBJ2-3; D perhaps matches TRBD1 (5 bases). Germline loops: CDR1 SNHLY, CDR2 FYNNEI. V dropped 7 bases and J dropped 3 bases, with 17 bases sitting between them. The CDR3 has 15 amino acids. CDR3 residues: CASTSTQGTTDTQYF. As DNA, the CDR3 is TGTGCCAGCACCTCAACCCAGGGAACGACAGATACGCAGTATTTT.

In regard to this clonotype: One end of the junction varies from germline; a read error may be responsible. The chain recombines TRBV11-2 with TRBJ1-2, with D possibly TRBD1 on 5 matching bases. The CDR3 is made up of 12 amino acids. The germline gives CDR1 SGHAT, CDR2 FQNNGV. The CDR3 sequence: CASSLEGEVYTF. CDR3 DNA: TGTGCCAGCAGCCTAGAAGGGGAAGTCTACACCTTC.

Ten or more counts support this clonotype. The J gene is TRBJ1-1, the V gene TRBV14; D is unresolved. V was shortened by 0 bases and J by 1 base, with 9 bases between the two germline ends. CDR3 length: 15 residues. In germline, CDR1 is SGHDN, CDR2 FVKESK. CDR3 nucleotide sequence: TGTGCCAGCAGCCAAGAGACGGTCCCGAACACTGAAGCTTTCTTT. It codes for CASSQETVPNTEAFF.